This T cell receptor (beta chain) was captured in a study of blood T cell repertoires in COVID-19. Sequencing was performed with immunoSEQ multiplex PCR; in TCRdb, only in-frame clones are kept and a portion is missing. The data contain about 240,000 clones, 86% of them singletons. The CDR3 spans 12 residues. Germline V gives CDR1 SGHDN, CDR2 FVKESK. The V and J ends lost 1 base and 6 bases respectively, with 5 bases between them. The chain is built from TRBV14 and TRBJ2-3; D ambiguous. Sequenced material: peripheral blood. This clonotype was sampled from a man in his sixties with acute or convalescent COVID-19. CDR3 amino acids: CASSQAMDTQYF. The CDR3 DNA reads as TGTGCCAGCAGCCAAGCCATGGATACGCAGTATTTT.